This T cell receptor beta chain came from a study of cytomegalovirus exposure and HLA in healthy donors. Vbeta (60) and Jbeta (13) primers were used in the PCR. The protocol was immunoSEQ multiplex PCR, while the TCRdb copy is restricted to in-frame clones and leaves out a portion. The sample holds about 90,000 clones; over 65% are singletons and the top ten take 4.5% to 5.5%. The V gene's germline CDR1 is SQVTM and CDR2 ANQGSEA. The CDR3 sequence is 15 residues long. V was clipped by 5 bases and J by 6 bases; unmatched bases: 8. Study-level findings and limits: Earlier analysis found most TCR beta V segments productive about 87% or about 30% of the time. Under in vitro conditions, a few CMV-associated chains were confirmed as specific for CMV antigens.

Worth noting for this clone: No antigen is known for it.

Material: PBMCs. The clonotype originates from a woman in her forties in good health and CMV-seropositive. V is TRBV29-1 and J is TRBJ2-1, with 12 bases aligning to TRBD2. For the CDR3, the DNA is TGCAGCGTTACCCGACTAGCGGGAGAAGCCAATGAGCAGTTCTTC. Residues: CSVTRLAGEANEQFF.